This TCR beta chain stems from a study of blood T cell repertoires in COVID-19. Study-wide background: From the United States, Italy and Spain came samples of acute and convalescent COVID-19. PBMCs, B-cell-depleted T cells, or T cells provided the cDNA or gDNA that made up the material.

As regards this clone: A junction end diverges from the germline sequence, so it may reflect a read error.

Clones were sequenced by immunoSEQ multiplex PCR, and TCRdb holds only the in-frame ones, with some missing. The sample carries roughly 190,000 clones, about 81% recorded once. CDR1 and CDR2 from the germline V gene are LNHDA and SQIVND (reference sequence). This CDR3 contains 15 residues. Allocation to cohorts depended on clinical history reported by the participants. The study counted Cohort 3 donors as recovered given two negative PCRs, clearance, or symptom resolution. The chain uses TRBV19 and TRBJ1-1, with D possibly TRBD1 on 5 matching bases. This clonotype was sampled from a woman aged 25 to 45 who had recovered from COVID-19. The sequencing sample was made of PBMCs or T cells enriched from blood (not recorded which). CDR3 sequence reads: CASSIIAGMNTEAFF. The CDR3 coding sequence is TGTGCCAGCAGTATAATAGCAGGGATGAACACTGAAGCTTTCTTT.